This T cell receptor beta chain was found in a study of T cells in Graves' hyperthyroidism and ophthalmopathy. Using 9.5 to 10 ml of fresh peripheral blood, PBMCs were prepared. Note on this clonotype: A read error is likely, as this CDR3 ends without the conserved phenylalanine or tryptophan.

The CDR3 sequence is 14 residues long. Germline values: CDR1 SNHLY, CDR2 FYNNEI. V shed 8 bases and J 0 bases; nucleotides not matched to a gene: 6. RNA transcripts yielded amplified TCR beta CDR3 regions. First-round RT-PCR with HTBI primers amplified the TCR CDR3 region. Each CDR3 protein gets one entry after TCRdb re-called the multiplex PCR reads with MiXCR. The sample contains under 700,000 distinct CDR3 sequences, over 15% of which appear only once. Sequencing was performed on blood. The clonotype was recovered from a woman under 30 with Graves' hyperthyroidism. The chain links TRBV2 to TRBJ2-7; 8 nucleotides align to TRBD1. The DNA for the CDR3 is TGTGCCAGCGACCGGACAGGGAGCTCCTACGAGCAGTACTCC. Translated: CASDRTGSSYEQYS.